This T cell receptor (beta chain) emerged from a study of T cell responses to AZD1222 COVID-19 vaccine (dated by TCRdb to about 2021). Context from the whole study: TCR sequencing was performed for some 250 trial participants, of whom about 200 were given two doses of AZD1222 and around 25 were given two doses of MenACWY control vaccine. Trial participants were enrolled by age into subgroups of 18-55, 56-69 and 70-plus years, and around 150, 28 and 57 TCR-sequenced participants, respectively, were included in these subgroups. General conclusions and limits of the study: Conclusions about previously exposed vaccinees were limited because only a handful of AZD1222 recipients were SARS-CoV-2 seropositive at baseline. The vaccine-associated CD4 TCRs covered the entire spike protein, and the dominant responses fell in regions 160-218 and 743-854. Because no day 14 peak-response samples were available, the repertoires could be characterized only after the peak T cell response. The 56-69-year group was small, and its depth increase did not reach significance, likely because of low power. Nearly half of unique spike-specific TCRs reportedly recognized epitopes outside regions mutated in the B.1.351 and B.1.1.7 variants. After two AZD1222 doses, both the breadth and the depth of spike-specific TCRs were significantly higher than at day 0 and than in MenACWY recipients. Most participants were white British and females outnumbered males, and the authors suggested that clonal diversity may have been underestimated.

The CDR3 regions of human TCRbeta chains were subjected to immunosequencing. As for how the authors treated the data: TCRs in the repertoires were matched against a reference library of SARS-CoV-2-specific TCRs that had been generated with the MIRA antigen-specificity platform. Breadth was defined as the fraction of unique TCRs that were SARS-CoV-2-associated, and depth was defined as the fraction of total T cells that were SARS-CoV-2-associated. Using the MIRA data, each spike-specific TCR was assigned both to the spike region to which the TCR was reactive and to a CD4 or CD8 class. Log10-transformed breadth and depth values were compared by one-way ANOVA with Sidak's multiple comparisons tests. As stored in TCRdb, this immuneACCESS dataset retains in-frame rearrangements with V and J assigned. A fraction of the clones does not appear; measured against another copy, unresolved V genes explain less than half of the discrepancy, and the remainder lacks a known reason. V and J calls and clone size are as listed in that table; D and trimming were resolved from the DNA. In this sample the table shows more than 150,000 clones, about 93% of which occur a single time. Approximately 1.8% of the sample comes from the top ten.

From its cysteine to its phenylalanine, the CDR3 spans 17 amino acids. Of all the DNA, just the CDR3 is kept, 51 bases in frame from base 1. Trimming at the junction amounts to 2 bases on V and 0 bases on J, and the germline ends lie 14 bases apart. Taken from the germline V gene, the CDR1 and CDR2 loops are SGHVS and FNYEAQ. With regard to this clone: Its antigen remains unidentified. Base qualities are not provided; no much larger clone lies one nucleotide away.

The sample's time point, from its label and the paper: about 28 days (+/-7) after the second vaccine dose. Because spike-specific TCR depth and breadth did not differ between the two schedules, AZD1222 recipients who got a second dose at roughly 4 weeks were pooled with those who got a second dose at roughly 12 weeks. Vaccinee samples were obtained from the UK trials COV001 and COV002, which included a single-blind randomized controlled phase 2/3 trial of AZD1222 (ChAdOx1 nCoV-19) in healthy adults. For TCRbeta chain sequencing, PBMC samples from trial participants were taken at day 0 and at day 28 after the second dose.

The sequence came from an adult who received the AZD1222 COVID-19 vaccine. The sample here was peripheral blood, taken 28 days after the second AZD1222 dose. The chain uses TRBV7-6 and TRBJ1-3, with a weak D call of TRBD1 (6 bases match). The sequence in DNA is TGTGCCAGCAGCTTATCCACAGGGACCCGCTCTGGAAACACCATATATTTT. This gives the protein CASSLSTGTRSGNTIYF.